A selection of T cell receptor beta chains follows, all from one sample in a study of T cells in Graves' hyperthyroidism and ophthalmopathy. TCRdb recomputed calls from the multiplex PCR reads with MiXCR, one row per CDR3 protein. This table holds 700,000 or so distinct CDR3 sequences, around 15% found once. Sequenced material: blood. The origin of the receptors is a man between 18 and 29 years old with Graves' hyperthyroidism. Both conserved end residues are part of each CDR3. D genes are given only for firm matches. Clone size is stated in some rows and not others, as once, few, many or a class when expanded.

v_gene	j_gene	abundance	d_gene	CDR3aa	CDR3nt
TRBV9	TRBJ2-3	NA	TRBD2	CASSVGTSGTDTQYF	TGTGCCAGCAGCGTTGGGACTAGCGGGACGGATACGCAGTATTTT
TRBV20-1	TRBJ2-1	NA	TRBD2	CSAREASGVYNEQFF	TGCAGTGCTAGAGAGGCTAGCGGCGTTTACAATGAGCAGTTCTTC
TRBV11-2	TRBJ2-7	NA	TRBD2	CASSLELAGRGEQYF	TGTGCCAGCAGCTTAGAACTAGCGGGAAGGGGTGAGCAGTACTTC
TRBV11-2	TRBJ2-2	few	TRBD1	CASSLETGVTGELFF	TGTGCCAGCAGCTTAGAGACAGGGGTCACCGGGGAGCTGTTTTTT
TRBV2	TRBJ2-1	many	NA	CASSTSLTYEQFF	TGTGCCAGCAGTACATCCCTTACATATGAGCAGTTCTTC
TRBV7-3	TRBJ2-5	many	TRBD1	CASSRTGQETQYF	TGTGCCAGCAGCCGGACAGGCCAAGAGACCCAGTACTTC
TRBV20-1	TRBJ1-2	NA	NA	CSARAPENYGYTF	TGCAGTGCTAGAGCCCCGGAAAACTATGGCTACACCTTC
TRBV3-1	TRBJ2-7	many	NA	CASSHVSYEQYF	TGTGCCAGCAGCCACGTCTCCTACGAGCAGTACTTC
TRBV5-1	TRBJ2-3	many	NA	CASSSTGLSPDTQYF	TGCGCCAGCAGCTCGACAGGCTTAAGCCCAGATACGCAGTATTTT
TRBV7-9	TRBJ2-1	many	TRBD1	CASRPGGLSYNEQFF	TGTGCCAGCAGACCAGGGGGCCTCTCCTACAATGAGCAGTTCTTC
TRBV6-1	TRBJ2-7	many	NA	CASSGSRGDVYEQYF	TGTGCCAGCAGTGGCTCGAGAGGGGATGTCTACGAGCAGTACTTC
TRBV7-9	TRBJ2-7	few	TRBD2	CASSATTSGVNYEQYF	TGTGCCAGCAGCGCAACGACTAGCGGGGTCAACTACGAGCAGTACTTC
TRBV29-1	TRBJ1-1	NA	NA	CSVGGGLGTEAFF	TGCAGCGTTGGAGGCGGGCTGGGCACTGAAGCTTTCTTT
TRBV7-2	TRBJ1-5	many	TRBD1	CASSLGQSSPQHF	TGTGCCAGCAGCTTGGGACAGAGCTCTCCCCAGCATTTT
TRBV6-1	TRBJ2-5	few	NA	CASSEVSGQETQYF	TGTGCCAGCAGTGAAGTGTCCGGACAAGAGACCCAGTACTTC
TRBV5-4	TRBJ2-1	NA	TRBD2	CASPAGVGDEQFF	TGTGCTAGCCCGGCGGGGGTAGGCGATGAGCAGTTCTTC
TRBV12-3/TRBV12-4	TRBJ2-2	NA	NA	CASSFTVLTGELFF	TGTGCCAGCAGTTTCACCGTCCTTACCGGGGAGCTGTTTTTT
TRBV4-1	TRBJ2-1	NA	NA	CASSPLGGSGEQFF	TGCGCCAGCAGCCCCCTAGGGGGGTCGGGCGAGCAGTTCTTC
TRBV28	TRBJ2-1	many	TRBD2	CASSLYLSGRAYNEQFF	TGTGCCAGCAGTTTATATCTGAGCGGGAGGGCCTACAATGAGCAGTTCTTC
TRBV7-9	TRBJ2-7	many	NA	CASSPWTGEQYF	TGTGCCAGCAGCCCCTGGACGGGGGAGCAGTACTTC
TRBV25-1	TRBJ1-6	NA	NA	CASSTRVNSPLHF	TGTGCCAGCAGCACCAGGGTTAATTCACCCCTCCACTTT
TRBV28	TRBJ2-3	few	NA	CASSYGLGGTDTQYF	TGTGCCAGCAGCTATGGACTGGGTGGCACAGATACGCAGTATTTT
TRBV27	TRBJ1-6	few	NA	CASSFSQGSSPLHF	TGTGCCAGCAGTTTTTCCCAGGGGAGTTCACCCCTCCACTTT
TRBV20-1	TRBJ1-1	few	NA	CSARVDVEGGAFF	TGCAGTGCTAGAGTCGACGTCGAGGGAGGAGCTTTCTTT
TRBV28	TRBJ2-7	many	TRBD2	CASSSSEAGGIYEQYF	TGTGCCAGCAGTTCCTCCGAAGCGGGAGGAATCTACGAGCAGTACTTC
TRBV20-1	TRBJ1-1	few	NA	CSASEGSRTEAFF	TGCAGTGCTAGCGAGGGGAGTCGGACTGAAGCTTTCTTT
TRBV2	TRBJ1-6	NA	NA	CASSEGGGGILASPLHF	TGTGCCAGCAGTGAAGGTGGGGGAGGAATTTTAGCTTCACCCCTCCACTTT
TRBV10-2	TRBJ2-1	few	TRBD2	CASSSKRGAHSSYNEQFF	TGCGCCAGCAGTAGCAAGCGGGGGGCCCATAGCTCCTACAATGAGCAGTTCTTC
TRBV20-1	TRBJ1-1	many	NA	CSARLRWNTEAFF	TGCAGTGCTAGATTACGTTGGAACACTGAAGCTTTCTTT
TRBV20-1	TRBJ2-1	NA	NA	CSASEWGHEQFF	TGCAGTGCTTCCGAGTGGGGGCATGAGCAGTTCTTC
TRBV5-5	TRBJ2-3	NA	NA	CASDPIGDPTDTQYF	TGTGCCAGCGACCCGATCGGAGACCCCACAGATACGCAGTATTTT
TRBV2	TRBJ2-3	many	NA	CANRDFTDTQYF	TGTGCCAACCGGGACTTCACAGATACGCAGTATTTT
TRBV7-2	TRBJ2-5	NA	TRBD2	CASRPFVAGDQETQYF	TGTGCCAGCAGGCCTTTCGTCGCGGGAGACCAAGAGACCCAGTACTTC
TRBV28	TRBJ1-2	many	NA	CASSPARYGYTF	TGTGCCAGCAGTCCCGCCCGCTATGGCTACACCTTC
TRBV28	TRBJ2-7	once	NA	CASRTPGAFEQYF	TGTGCCAGCAGGACTCCGGGGGCATTCGAGCAGTACTTC
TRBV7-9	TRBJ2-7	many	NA	CASSRQGGGYEQYF	TGTGCCAGCAGCCGACAGGGAGGCGGCTACGAGCAGTACTTC
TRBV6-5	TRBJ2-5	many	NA	CASSYSIGGMTETQYF	TGTGCCAGCAGTTACTCGATAGGGGGAATGACAGAGACCCAGTACTTC
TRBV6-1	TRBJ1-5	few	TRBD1	CASSESGQGWDQPQHF	TGTGCCAGCAGTGAGTCGGGACAGGGGTGGGATCAGCCCCAGCATTTT
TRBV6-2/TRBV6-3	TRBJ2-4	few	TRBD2	CASSSRPGLAGDKNIQYF	TGTGCCAGCAGCTCTCGTCCGGGACTAGCGGGGGACAAAAACATTCAGTACTTC
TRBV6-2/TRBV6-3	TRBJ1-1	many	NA	CASSPRTANTEAFF	TGTGCCAGCAGTCCGCGGACGGCGAACACTGAAGCTTTCTTT
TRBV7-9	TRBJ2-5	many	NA	CASSPNGGETQYF	TGTGCCAGCAGCCCTAACGGAGGAGAGACCCAGTACTTC